This entry features one T cell receptor beta chain sequence. Its antigen is not identified. Germline V lookup: CDR1 LGHNA, CDR2 YNFKEQ. The CDR3 runs to 16 residues. Trimming removed 2 bases from V and 6 bases from J; junction bases left unmatched: 10. This entry comes from a study of CD4+ T cells in melanoma. Study observations and caveats: Diverse differentiation states were reported for melanoma neoantigen-specific CD4+ T cells. A reported correlation linked neoantigen-specific CD4+ T cells to CD8+, macrophage and B cell function.

TCRdb's copy holds only in-frame clones and misses some; the assay was immunoSEQ multiplex PCR. This table holds some 150,000 clones, approximately 91% found once. This rearrangement joins TRBV4-2 to TRBJ2-1, with 7 bases that match TRBD2. The sequence derives from a human donor with melanoma. The CDR3 spells CASSQYKTSSLNEQFF. The CDR3, as DNA: TGTGCCAGCAGCCAATATAAGACTAGCTCCCTCAATGAGCAGTTCTTC.